These 14 T cell receptor beta chains share one sample of origin, sequenced in a study of T cells in Graves' hyperthyroidism and ophthalmopathy. It was RNA transcripts that yielded the amplified TCR beta CDR3 regions. Using the HTBI primer set, a first-round RT-PCR was run on the TCR CDR3. TCRdb used MiXCR to reprocess the multiplex PCR reads, holding one entry per CDR3 protein. This table holds around 600,000 distinct CDR3 sequences, roughly 15% found once. Input material: blood. Receptors were obtained from a woman aged 50 to 65 with Graves' ophthalmopathy.

This clonotype was seen at least ten times. The chain carries TRBV28 and TRBJ1-2, with TRBD1 matching 10 bases. V gave up 5 bases and J gave up 4 bases; unmatched junction bases: 4. The CDR3 consists of 14 residues. Per the germline V gene, CDR1 is MDHEN and CDR2 is SYDVKM. The CDR3 loop reads CASSRQGASYGYTF. The CDR3 DNA reads as TGTGCCAGCAGTCGACAGGGGGCGAGCTATGGCTACACCTTC.

The chain combines TRBV20-1 with TRBJ2-2; 9 bases are shared with TRBD2. The junction had 3 bases not matched to a gene; V was cut back by 2 bases and J by 5 bases. Germline lookup yields CDR1 DFQATT and CDR2 SNEGSKA (reference sequence). The CDR3 extends over 14 amino acids. The CDR3 DNA reads TGCAGTGCTAGAAAGACTAGCGGTACCGGGGAGCTGTTTTTT. This sequence encodes CSARKTSGTGELFF.

This clonotype was observed at least ten times. The chain uses TRBV28 and TRBJ2-2; 9 bases map to TRBD1. Germline assignment: CDR1 MDHEN and CDR2 SYDVKM. The CDR3 has 15 residues. The V and J ends lost 6 bases and 5 bases, in that order; junction bases with no gene match: 7. CDR3 sequence reads: CASSPDRGLTGELFF. The CDR3 DNA reads as TGTGCCAGCAGCCCAGACAGGGGGTTGACCGGGGAGCTGTTTTTT. Filled out from reference TRBV28 and TRBJ2-2, the complete variable domain reads DVKVTQSSRYLVKRTGEKVFLECVQDMDHENMFWYRQDPGLGLRLIYFSYDVKMKEKGDIPEGYSVSREKKERFSLILESASTNQTSMYLCASSPDRGLTGELFFGEGSRLTVL.

The chain links TRBV7-9 to TRBJ1-5, with a tentative D call TRBD1 (5 bases). CDR3 length: 16 amino acids. V lost 5 bases and J lost 1, with 15 bases in between. CDR1 is SEHNR, CDR2 FQNEAQ, per germline (reference sequence). The CDR3 DNA is TGTGCCAGCAGCCCGGGGGGGGGGGGAAGCAATCAGCCCCAGCATTTT. Translation gives CASSPGGGGSNQPQHF.

This clonotype was detected only a few times. This chain connects TRBV7-9 to TRBJ2-5, with D maybe TRBD1 (6 bases). Germline lookup yields CDR1 SEHNR and CDR2 FQNEAQ (reference sequence). This CDR3 is 13 amino acids long. V lost 7 bases and J lost 3, with 12 bases in between. Here the CDR3 DNA reads TGTGCCAGCACCAGTTGGGACAAAGAGACCCAGTACTTC. It is translated as CASTSWDKETQYF. The full variable domain, its missing parts supplied by reference TRBV7-9 and TRBJ2-5, is DTGVSQNPRHKITKRGQNVTFRCDPISEHNRLYWYRQTLGQGPEFLTYFQNEAQLEKSRLLSDRFSAERPKGSFSTLEIQRTEQGDSAMYLCASTSWDKETQYFGPGTRLLVL.

The gene calls are TRBV28 and TRBJ2-2; tentatively, D is TRBD1 (6 bases). The germline V and J ends were trimmed by 6 bases and 1 base, with 12 bases remaining between them. Germline CDR1 MDHEN, CDR2 SYDVKM. This CDR3 spans 15 amino acids. CDR3 in DNA: TGTGCCAGCAGCGAACCGGGACAGAACACCGGGGAGCTGTTTTTT. Translated, it gives CASSEPGQNTGELFF.

This clonotype was found a few times. The chain is built from TRBV6-5 and TRBJ1-5; TRBD1 might be the D (6 bases). V was clipped by 2 bases and J by 4 bases, with 12 bases between them. The germline CDR1 and CDR2 sequences are MNHEY and SVGAGI. The CDR3 has 15 amino acids. CDR3 protein: CASSYAGQNNQPQHF. The CDR3 DNA is TGTGCCAGCAGTTACGCCGGACAGAATAATCAGCCCCAGCATTTT.

This clonotype was observed many times. V and J are TRBV20-1 and TRBJ1-1; possible D gene TRBD1, 5 bases. This CDR3 is 16 amino acids long. Trimming took off 1 base at V and 0 bases at J, with 15 bases between the two ends. The germline gives CDR1 DFQATT, CDR2 SNEGSKA (reference sequence). CDR3: CSARAHGTAMNTEAFF. CDR3 sequence (DNA): TGCAGTGCTAGAGCCCACGGGACCGCTATGAACACTGAAGCTTTCTTT.

The DNA for the CDR3 is TGTGCCAGCAGCTCCGTTATGACTTTCCGGGCCGGGGTTATCGGGGAGCTGTTTTTT. Its translation: CASSSVMTFRAGVIGELFF. The chain joins TRBV7-2 to TRBJ2-2, with D tentatively TRBD2 (5 bases). This CDR3 contains 19 residues. Germline values: CDR1 SGHTA, CDR2 FQGNSA. The V end lost 4 bases, the J end lost 7 bases, and 28 bases lay between the germline ends.

This clonotype came up many times. This rearrangement joins TRBV28 to TRBJ1-1, with 7 bases aligning to TRBD1. The junction had 10 bases not matched to a gene; V was cut back by 2 bases and J by 4 bases. This CDR3 spans 16 amino acids. Germline CDR1 and CDR2: MDHEN and SYDVKM. The CDR3 region is CASSLGQVMDGTEAFF. DNA for the CDR3: TGTGCCAGCAGTTTAGGACAGGTAATGGATGGCACTGAAGCTTTCTTT.

The V call is TRBV6-2 or TRBV6-3, the J call TRBJ2-1, with D perhaps TRBD2 (6 bases). Germline V gives CDR1 MNHEY, CDR2 SVGEGT. The CDR3 contains 14 residues. V lost 1 base and J 9 bases, leaving 13 bases between the germline ends. The CDR3 DNA reads as TGTGCCAGCAGTTACTACGGGAGAGACAGTGAGCAGTTCTTC. Protein sequence: CASSYYGRDSEQFF.

This clonotype was seen only a few times. The V gene is TRBV29-1, the J gene TRBJ2-3, with D hard to call. In germline, CDR1 is SQVTM, CDR2 ANQGSEA. V shed 4 bases and J shed 3 bases, with 11 bases lying between them. The CDR3 sequence is 13 residues long. DNA of the CDR3: TGCAGCGTTGTAAAGGGTGAGACAGATACGCAGTATTTT. It codes for CSVVKGETDTQYF.

This clonotype was detected many times. This chain joins TRBV7-9 and TRBJ2-2; 10 nucleotides agree with TRBD1. The CDR3 extends over 16 amino acids. Germline V gene data show CDR1 as SEHNR and CDR2 as FQNEAQ (reference sequence). V was clipped by 5 bases and J by 3 bases; unmatched bases: 6. This CDR3 reads CASSTRQGADTGELFF. In DNA form, the CDR3 reads TGTGCCAGCAGCACACGACAGGGGGCGGACACCGGGGAGCTGTTTTTT. Full variable domain (rest looked up from reference TRBV7-9 and TRBJ2-2): DTGVSQNPRHKITKRGQNVTFRCDPISEHNRLYWYRQTLGQGPEFLTYFQNEAQLEKSRLLSDRFSAERPKGSFSTLEIQRTEQGDSAMYLCASSTRQGADTGELFFGEGSRLTVL.

This clonotype was picked up many times. The rearrangement uses TRBV27 and TRBJ1-1; D may be TRBD1 (5 bases). CDR3 length: 13 amino acids. The germline CDR1 and CDR2 sequences are MNHEY and SMNVEV (reference sequence). The V and J ends lost 5 bases and 6 bases respectively, with 13 bases between them. The CDR3 spells CASSPTALSEAFF. In nucleotides, the CDR3 is TGTGCCAGCAGTCCGACAGCTCTCTCTGAAGCTTTCTTT.